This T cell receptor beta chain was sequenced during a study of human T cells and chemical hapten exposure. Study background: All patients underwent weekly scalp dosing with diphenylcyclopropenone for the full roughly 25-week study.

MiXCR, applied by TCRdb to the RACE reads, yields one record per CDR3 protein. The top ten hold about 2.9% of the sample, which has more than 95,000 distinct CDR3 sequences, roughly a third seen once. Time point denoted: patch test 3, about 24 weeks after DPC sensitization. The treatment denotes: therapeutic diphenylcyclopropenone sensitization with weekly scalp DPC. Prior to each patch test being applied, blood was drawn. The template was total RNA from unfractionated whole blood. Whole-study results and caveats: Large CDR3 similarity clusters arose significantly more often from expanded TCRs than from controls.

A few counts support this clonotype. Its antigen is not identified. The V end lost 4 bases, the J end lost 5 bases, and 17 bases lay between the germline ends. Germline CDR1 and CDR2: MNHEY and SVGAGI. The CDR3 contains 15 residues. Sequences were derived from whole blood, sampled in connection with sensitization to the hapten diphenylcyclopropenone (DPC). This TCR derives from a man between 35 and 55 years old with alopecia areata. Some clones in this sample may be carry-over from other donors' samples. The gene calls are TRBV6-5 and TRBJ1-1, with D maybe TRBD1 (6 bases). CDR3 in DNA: TGTGCCAGCAGTTCCCAACTCCGACAGGAAACTGAAGCTTTCTTT. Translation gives CASSSQLRQETEAFF.